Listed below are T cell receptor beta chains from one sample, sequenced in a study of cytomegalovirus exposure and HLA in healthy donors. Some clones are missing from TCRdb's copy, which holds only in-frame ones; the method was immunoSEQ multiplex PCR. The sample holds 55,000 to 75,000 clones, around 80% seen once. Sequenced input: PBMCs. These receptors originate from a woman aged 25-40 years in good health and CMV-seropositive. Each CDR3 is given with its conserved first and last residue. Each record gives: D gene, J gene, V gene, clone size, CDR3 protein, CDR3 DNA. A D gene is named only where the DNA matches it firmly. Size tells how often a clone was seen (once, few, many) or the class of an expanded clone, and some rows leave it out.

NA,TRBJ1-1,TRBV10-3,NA,CAISEGEGTEAFF,TGTGCCATCAGTGAGGGGGAGGGCACTGAAGCTTTCTTT
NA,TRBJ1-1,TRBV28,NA,CASTIDINTEAFF,TGTGCCAGCACCATAGACATCAACACTGAAGCTTTCTTT
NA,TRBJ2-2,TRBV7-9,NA,CASSPGGGMTNTGELFF,TGTGCCAGCAGCCCCGGTGGGGGGATGACTAACACCGGGGAGCTGTTTTTT
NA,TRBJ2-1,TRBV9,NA,CASSPNGNEQFF,TGTGCCAGCAGCCCTAACGGGAATGAGCAGTTCTTC
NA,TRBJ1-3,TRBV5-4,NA,CASSLASASSGNTIYF,TGTGCCAGCAGCTTGGCCTCCGCGAGCTCTGGAAACACCATATATTTT
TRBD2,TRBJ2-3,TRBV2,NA,CASSEGTSGRVAQYF,TGTGCCAGCAGTGAGGGGACTAGCGGGAGAGTAGCGCAGTATTTT
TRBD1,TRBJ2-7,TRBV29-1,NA,CSVGDRGREQYF,TGCAGCGTGGGGGACAGGGGTCGCGAGCAGTACTTC
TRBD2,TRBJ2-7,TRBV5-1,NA,CASSPRTSRETYEQYF,TGCGCCAGCAGCCCGAGGACTAGCAGAGAAACCTACGAGCAGTACTTC
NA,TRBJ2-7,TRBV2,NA,CASKAKLGSYEQYF,TGTGCCAGCAAGGCAAAACTAGGCTCCTACGAGCAGTACTTC
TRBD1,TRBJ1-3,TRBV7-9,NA,CASSLPLNRGQNGNTIYF,TGTGCCAGCAGCCTTCCATTGAACAGGGGGCAGAATGGAAACACCATATATTTT
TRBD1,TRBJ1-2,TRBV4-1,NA,CASSQALGQNYGYTF,TGCGCCAGCAGCCAAGCCCTGGGACAGAACTATGGCTACACCTTC
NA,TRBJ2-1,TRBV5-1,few,CASRETSSEQFF,TGCGCCAGCAGGGAAACTAGTAGTGAGCAGTTCTTC
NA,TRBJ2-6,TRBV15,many,CATSRDPPGANVLTF,TGTGCCACCAGCAGAGATCCTCCTGGGGCCAACGTCCTGACTTTC
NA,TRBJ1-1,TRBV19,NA,CASSGGTYTEAFF,TGTGCCAGTAGTGGGGGGACGTACACTGAAGCTTTCTTT
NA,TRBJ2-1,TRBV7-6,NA,CASSLLVQPSYNEQFF,TGTGCCAGCAGCTTATTGGTACAGCCCTCCTACAATGAGCAGTTCTTC
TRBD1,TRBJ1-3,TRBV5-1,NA,CASSQGAGNTIYF,TGCGCCAGCAGCCAGGGGGCTGGAAACACCATATATTTT
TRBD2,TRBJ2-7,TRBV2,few,CASSIGTSETYEQYF,TGTGCCAGCAGCATTGGGACTAGCGAGACCTACGAGCAGTACTTC
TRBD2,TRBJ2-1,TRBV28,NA,CASRHIAGGPGNEQFF,TGTGCCAGCAGGCACATAGCGGGAGGGCCGGGAAATGAGCAGTTCTTC
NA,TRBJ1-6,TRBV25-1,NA,CASSDVRDSNSPLHF,TGTGCCAGCAGTGATGTCCGAGACAGCAATTCACCCCTCCACTTT
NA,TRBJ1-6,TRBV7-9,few,CASSPVDRLERIYNSPLHF,TGTGCCAGCAGTCCCGTTGACAGGCTCGAACGGATATATAATTCACCCCTCCACTTT
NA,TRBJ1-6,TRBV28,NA,CASIGGMNSPLHF,TGTGCCAGCATTGGAGGGATGAATTCACCCCTCCACTTT
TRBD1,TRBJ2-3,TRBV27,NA,CASSNRADRVTDTQYF,TGTGCCAGCAGTAACCGAGCGGACAGGGTCACAGATACGCAGTATTTT
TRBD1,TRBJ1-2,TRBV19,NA,CASSRDRGPGGYGYTF,TGTGCCAGTAGCCGCGACAGGGGGCCTGGAGGCTATGGCTACACCTTC
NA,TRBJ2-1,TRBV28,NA,CASSLQGRYSNEQFF,TGTGCCAGCAGTTTACAGGGCCGCTACTCTAATGAGCAGTTCTTC
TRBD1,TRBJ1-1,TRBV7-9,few,CASSIGGQYTEAFF,TGTGCCAGCAGCATTGGGGGACAGTACACTGAAGCTTTCTTT
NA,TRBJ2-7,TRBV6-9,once,CASHNGDSSYEQYF,TGTGCCAGCCATAACGGGGACTCCAGCTACGAGCAGTACTTC
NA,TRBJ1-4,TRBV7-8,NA,CASSWGLGALNEKLFF,TGTGCCAGCAGCTGGGGCCTGGGGGCCCTTAATGAAAAACTGTTTTTT
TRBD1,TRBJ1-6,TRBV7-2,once,CASSRSPTGAPLHF,TGTGCCAGCAGTCGCAGTCCAACAGGGGCACCCCTCCACTTT
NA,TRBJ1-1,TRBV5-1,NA,CASSYRTANTEAFF,TGCGCCAGCAGCTACCGGACAGCGAACACTGAAGCTTTCTTT